This T cell receptor beta chain was identified in a study of blood T cell repertoires in COVID-19. Per germline, CDR1 SNHLY and CDR2 FYNNEI. The CDR3 sequence is 15 residues long. The V gene end was trimmed by 10 bases and the J gene end by 3 bases; junction bases not matched to a gene: 7. This table comes from immunoSEQ multiplex PCR, and its TCRdb copy is limited to in-frame clones, with some not included. The sample lists fewer than 300,000 clones; 82% were seen once. The sequencing input was peripheral blood. The TCR originated in a woman between 18 and 30 years old with acute or convalescent COVID-19. The V call is TRBV2, the J call TRBJ2-2, with TRBD1 matching over 11 bases. The CDR3 coding sequence is TGTGCCACTTTGGGGACAGGGGGATACACCGGGGAGCTGTTTTTT. Translation gives CATLGTGGYTGELFF.